This T cell receptor (beta chain) was sequenced in a study of tumor-infiltrating lymphocytes in primary liver carcinoma. Across the study: Aged between 30 and 69 years, the patients were men and women. Overall study findings and caveats: Tumors had a significantly higher top-250-clone fraction than blood (p = 0.039).

TCR beta cDNA was reverse-transcribed from 500 ng of total RNA. The reaction used a constant-region primer and ProtoScript II reverse transcriptase. Generation of the TCR beta libraries relied on three nested multiplex PCR rounds using slightly modified ARM-PCR. Rounds one and two of PCR, each of roughly 11 cycles, were primed with TRBV1-TRBV30 forward primers and a C-beta reverse primer. One entry per CDR3 protein, called by TCRdb with MiXCR from the multiplex PCR reads. The data show approximately 110,000 distinct CDR3 sequences, roughly 85% seen once. Comment on this clonotype: The antigen is not known. Since no conserved phenylalanine or tryptophan closes the CDR3, a read error is the likely cause. The limits of the CDR3 on the DNA are not certain, so only TCRdb's listed CDR3 is given.

Germline-derived CDR1 and CDR2 are ENHRY and SYGVKD. From its first to its last residue, the CDR3 has 11 amino acids. Extraction of RNA together with DNA used roughly 19-32 mg of unsorted bulk tissue. Patients had primary liver carcinoma treated by surgical resection. Chronic HBV infection was present in the patients, who were treatment-naive. The specimen sequenced was liver tumor tissue from sampling region 3. Subset indicated: tumor region T3, left-lateral pole. This TCR came from a man in his forties with primary liver carcinoma and hepatitis B virus infection. V and J are TRBV10-3 and TRBJ2-2. CDR3 region: CGISVNGELFS.